The rows below give T cell receptor beta chains drawn from one sample of a study of cytomegalovirus exposure and HLA in healthy donors. Some clones are missing from TCRdb's copy, which holds only in-frame ones; the method was immunoSEQ multiplex PCR. The sample contains tens of thousands of clones, approximately 78% of which appear only once. What was sequenced was PBMCs. These receptors all come from a woman aged 40 to 49 in good health and CMV-seropositive. CDR3s include the opening cysteine and the closing phenylalanine or tryptophan. Only part of the rows carry a size: once, few, many, or a class if the clone is expanded.

clone_size cdr3_length v_call cdr3_aa
- 16 TRBV25-1 CASSEWSRGEDSPLHF
- 17 TRBV5-6 CASSLGQGVGGNQPQHF
- 14 TRBV28 CASSLGQGIETQYF
- 14 TRBV19 CASSINTGYQPQHF
- 20 TRBV4-3 CASSQDKLLAGPSSYNEQFF
- 16 TRBV28 CASSPGLAEGPETQYF
- 19 TRBV7-9 CSSSLRALMNGDSKETQYF
- 13 TRBV6-1 CASSIALDNKAFF
- 16 TRBV27 CASPLGEDRGSYEQYF
- 15 TRBV6-5 CASSGHPYSNQPQHF
- 13 TRBV4-2 CASSQEVRDTQYF
- 15 TRBV29-1 CSVGLRYGEGTEAFF
- 15 TRBV6-6 CASSYSPDRADGYTF
- 13 TRBV28 CAIRSGGAQNPYF
once 13 TRBV7-8 CASSLLGGYEQYF
once 11 TRBV29-1 CSVESGYGYTF
- 18 TRBV5-1 CASSLNGISGSLTDTQYF
- 15 TRBV19 CASSIGGSFNNEQFF
few 14 TRBV5-4 CASSSTQGFYGYTF
few 16 TRBV4-3 CASSQDPSGYTDTQYF
- 18 TRBV7-2 CASSARRGTGLQIDEQYF
few 14 TRBV2 CARDREQGGYEQYF
- 13 TRBV7-2 CASSLGLQETQYF
- 12 TRBV29-1 CSVGRQGARAFF
- 13 TRBV27 CASSAALGDEQYF
- 17 TRBV11-3 CASSLVGAVANTGELFF
- 13 TRBV7-3 CASSLSPDTEAFF
- 16 TRBV2 CASSEGGRRGTGELFF
- 17 TRBV23-1 CASSQSVGPGPLYEQYF
- 16 TRBV27 CASSLGTGGSYYGYTF
- 15 TRBV18 CASSPGTAGDYEQYF
- 15 TRBV9 CASSVGTGKTGELFF
few 15 TRBV7-6 CASSLEDRERYEQYF
- 17 TRBV7-2 CASSLQLAGGPKDTQYF
- 14 TRBV11-1 CASSPTGDGYEQYF
- 15 TRBV5-4 CASSSELQGIYGYTF
- 14 TRBV28 CASSGQASTDTQYF
once 15 TRBV7-6 CASSLDSGRSNEQFF
- 14 TRBV12-2 CASREPLGGYEQYF
- 17 TRBV2 CASSDVLAGGVGDTQYF
- 15 TRBV6-6 CASRFSGTGAYEQYF
- 13 TRBV19 CASSNYRVDGYTF
- 15 TRBV27 CASSRTTGGRNEQFF
once 17 TRBV7-9 CSSSPRGGALPAYEQYF
- 18 TRBV27 CASSPVGTSGRVRGEQFF
- 13 TRBV29-1 CSVWDRPDNEQFF
once 13 TRBV2 CASMGGSSYEQYF
- 18 TRBV28 CASSLSRWGGQEQETQYF
- 17 TRBV12-5 CASGLVLGGGGTGELFF
- 15 TRBV28 CASSTTGGGNTEAFF
- 15 TRBV30 CAWTLGLSANYGYTF
- 13 TRBV25-1 CASSEISSETQYF
- 15 TRBV4-1 CASSQVGLAADTQYF
- 14 TRBV11-1 CASRATGNSYEQYF
once 12 TRBV5-1 CASSFKGDEQYF
- 15 TRBV6-1 CASSVVDRAGNGYTF
once 13 TRBV2 CASSRDSHQPQHF